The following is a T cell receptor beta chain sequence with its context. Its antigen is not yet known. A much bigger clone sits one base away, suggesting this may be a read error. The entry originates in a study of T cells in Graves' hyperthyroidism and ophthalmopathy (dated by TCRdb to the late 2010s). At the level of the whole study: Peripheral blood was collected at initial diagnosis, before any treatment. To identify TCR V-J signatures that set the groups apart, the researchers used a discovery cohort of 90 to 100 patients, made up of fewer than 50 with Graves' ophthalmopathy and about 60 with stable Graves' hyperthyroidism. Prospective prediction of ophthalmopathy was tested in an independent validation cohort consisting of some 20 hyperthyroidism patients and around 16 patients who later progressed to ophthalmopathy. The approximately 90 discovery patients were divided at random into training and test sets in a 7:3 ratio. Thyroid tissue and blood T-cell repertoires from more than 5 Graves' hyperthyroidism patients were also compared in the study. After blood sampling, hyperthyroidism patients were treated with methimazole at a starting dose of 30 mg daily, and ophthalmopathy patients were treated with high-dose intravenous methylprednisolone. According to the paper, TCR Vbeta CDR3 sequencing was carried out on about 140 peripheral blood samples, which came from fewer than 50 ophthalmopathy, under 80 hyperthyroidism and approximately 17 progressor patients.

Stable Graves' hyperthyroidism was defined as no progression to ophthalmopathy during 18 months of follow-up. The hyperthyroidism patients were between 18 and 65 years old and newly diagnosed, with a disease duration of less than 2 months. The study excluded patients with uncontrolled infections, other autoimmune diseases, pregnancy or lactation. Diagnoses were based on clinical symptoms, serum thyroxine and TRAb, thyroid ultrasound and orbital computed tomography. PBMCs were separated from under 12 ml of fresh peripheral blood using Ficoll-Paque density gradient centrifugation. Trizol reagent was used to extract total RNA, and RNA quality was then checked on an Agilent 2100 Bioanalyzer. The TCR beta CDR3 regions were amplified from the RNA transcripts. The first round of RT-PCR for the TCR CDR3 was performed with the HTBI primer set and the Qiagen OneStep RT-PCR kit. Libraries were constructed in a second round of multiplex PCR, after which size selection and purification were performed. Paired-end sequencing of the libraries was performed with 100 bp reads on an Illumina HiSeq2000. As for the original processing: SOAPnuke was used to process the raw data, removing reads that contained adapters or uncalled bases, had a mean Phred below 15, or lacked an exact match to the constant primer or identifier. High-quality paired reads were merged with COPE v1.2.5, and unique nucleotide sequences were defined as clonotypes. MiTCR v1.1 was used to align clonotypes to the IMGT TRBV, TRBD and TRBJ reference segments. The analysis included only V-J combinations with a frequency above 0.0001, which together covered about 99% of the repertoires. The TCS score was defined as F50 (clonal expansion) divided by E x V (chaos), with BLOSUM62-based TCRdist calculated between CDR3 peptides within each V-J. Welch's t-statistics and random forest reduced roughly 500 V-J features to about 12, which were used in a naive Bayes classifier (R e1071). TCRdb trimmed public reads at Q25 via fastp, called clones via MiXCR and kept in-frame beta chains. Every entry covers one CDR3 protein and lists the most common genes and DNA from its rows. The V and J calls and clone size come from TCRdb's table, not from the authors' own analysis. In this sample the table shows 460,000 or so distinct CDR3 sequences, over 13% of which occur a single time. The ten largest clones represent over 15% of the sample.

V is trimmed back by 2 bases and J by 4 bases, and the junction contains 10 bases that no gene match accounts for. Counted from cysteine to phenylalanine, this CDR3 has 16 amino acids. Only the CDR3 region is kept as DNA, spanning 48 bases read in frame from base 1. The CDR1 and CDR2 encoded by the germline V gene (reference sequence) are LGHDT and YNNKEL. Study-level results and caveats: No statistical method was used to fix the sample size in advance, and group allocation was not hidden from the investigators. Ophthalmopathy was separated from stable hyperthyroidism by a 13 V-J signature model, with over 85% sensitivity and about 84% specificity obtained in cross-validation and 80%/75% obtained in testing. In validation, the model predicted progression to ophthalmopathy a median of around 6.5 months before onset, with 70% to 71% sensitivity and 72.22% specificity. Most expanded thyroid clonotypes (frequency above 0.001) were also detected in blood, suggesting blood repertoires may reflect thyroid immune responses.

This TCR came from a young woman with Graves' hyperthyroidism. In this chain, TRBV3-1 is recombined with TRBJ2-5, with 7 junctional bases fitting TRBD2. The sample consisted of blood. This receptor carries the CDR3 CASSQHTSERVETQYF. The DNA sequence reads TGTGCCAGCAGCCAACATACTAGCGAGAGGGTAGAGACCCAGTACTTC.